This TCR beta chain was identified during a study of blood T cell repertoires in COVID-19. This clone appeared a single time. Authors' data handling: Scientists estimated how many nucleated cells there were by amplifying reference gene primers. TCRdb's copy holds only in-frame clones and misses some; the assay was immunoSEQ multiplex PCR. The V and J calls and the clone size are those of that table, but D and trimming were determined from the DNA. The sample includes nearly 80,000 clones, about 83% seen only once; the top ten take about 5.3%. This clonotype was sampled from a woman aged 80 or older with active or convalescent COVID-19. Sequenced material: peripheral blood.

This CDR3 reads CAIRGSGAGSSYNSPLHF. In DNA form, the CDR3 reads TGTGCCATCAGGGGCTCTGGGGCTGGTAGCTCCTATAATTCACCCCTCCACTTT. The chain uses TRBV10-3 and TRBJ1-6; D may be TRBD1 (5 bases). CDR3 length: 18 amino acids. Trimming removed 6 bases at V and 0 bases at J, with 18 bases between. In germline, CDR1 is ENHRY, CDR2 SYGVKD.